These T cell receptor beta chains were read from a single sample in a study of CD8+CD57+ T cells in acquired aplastic anemia. TCRdb called the reads again in MiXCR, with one record for every CDR3 protein. The sample consists of some 150,000 distinct CDR3 sequences, more than 45% of them appearing once. The sequencing sample was made of sorted CD4+, CD8+, or CD8+CD57+ T cells (not recorded which) from PBMCs. The receptor set was obtained from a human donor with aplastic anemia. CDR3s include the opening cysteine and the closing phenylalanine or tryptophan. A D gene is named only where the DNA matches it firmly. Clone size is stated in some rows and not others, as once, few, many or a class when expanded.

>-|-|TRBJ1-5|TRBV27
TGTGCCAGCAGTTTCATCAGTAGCAATCAGCCCCAGCATTTT
CASSFISSNQPQHF
>-|-|TRBJ2-4|TRBV6-2/TRBV6-3
TGTGCCAGCAGTATAGCCAAAAACATTCAGTACTTC
CASSIAKNIQYF
>few|-|TRBJ2-7|TRBV10-3
TGTGCCACCGGGACCTCGGTCTACGAGCAGTACTTC
CATGTSVYEQYF
>-|TRBD2|TRBJ2-7|TRBV20-1
TGCAGTGCTAGGAGGTCGGGGGGGCGGTACGAGCAGTACTTC
CSARRSGGRYEQYF
>-|-|TRBJ1-6|TRBV20-1
TGCAGATCACCGGGGGCTGCCTATAATTCACCCCTCCACTTT
CRSPGAAYNSPLHF
>once|TRBD2|TRBJ2-7|TRBV2
TGTGCCAGCAGCGGGACTAGCGGGAAGGACGATCAGTACTTC
CASSGTSGKDDQYF
>-|TRBD1|TRBJ2-7|TRBV10-3
TGTGCCATCAGTGATCCGGGACAGGGGATCTACGAGCAGTACTTC
CAISDPGQGIYEQYF
>many|-|TRBJ2-1|TRBV20-1
TGCAGTGCTAGGGGGAGCGGGCCCCTCAATGAGCAGTTCTTC
CSARGSGPLNEQFF
>few|-|TRBJ2-7|TRBV10-3
TGTGCCATCAGTGAGTCCCTTCTCCCTCCCGGGGCAGGGAGCTCCTACGAGCAGTACTTC
CAISESLLPPGAGSSYEQYF
>few|-|TRBJ2-2|TRBV27
TGTGCCACCTCAGGGCAGGGTTACACCGGGGAGCTGTTTTTT
CATSGQGYTGELFF
>-|-|TRBJ2-6|TRBV24-1
TGTGCCACCAAGGGTCGTGTTCCGGTGCCCACACGGTCTGGGGCCAACGTCCTGACTTTC
CATKGRVPVPTRSGANVLTF
>many|-|TRBJ2-5|TRBV7-2
TGTGCCAGCAGCTTAGGGGCAGGCCAAGAGACCCAGTACTTC
CASSLGAGQETQYF
>-|-|TRBJ1-2|TRBV29-1
TGCAGCGTTGAGCCCCAAGGGGTAGCTAACTATGGCTACACCTTC
CSVEPQGVANYGYTF
>-|-|TRBJ2-5|TRBV2
TGTGCCAGCAGTGATGATCTCGGGGGGACACAAGAGACCCAGTACTTC
CASSDDLGGTQETQYF
>-|-|TRBJ2-7|TRBV29-1
TGCAGCGTGGAAACTGGAATCGTCTACGAGCAGTACTTC
CSVETGIVYEQYF
>-|-|TRBJ1-1|TRBV2
TGTGCCAGCACCGGCGGCCTCTCGAACACTGAAGCTTTCTTT
CASTGGLSNTEAFF
>-|-|TRBJ2-3|TRBV7-2
TGTGCCAGCAGCTCGAACTATGATACGCAGTATTTT
CASSSNYDTQYF
>-|TRBD1|TRBJ1-2|TRBV10-1
TGCGCCAGCGGAGGGACAGGGCGCTTCGATGGCTACACCTTC
CASGGTGRFDGYTF
>many|-|TRBJ1-2|TRBV19
TGTGCCAGCAATACCTCATCTCAGACCCTCCCCAATACTAACTATGGCTACACCTTC
CASNTSSQTLPNTNYGYTF
>-|-|TRBJ2-7|TRBV20-1
TGCAGTGCTAGGGCCCCCGAGGGCAGAGCCTACGAGCAGTACTTC
CSARAPEGRAYEQYF
>-|TRBD2|TRBJ2-3|TRBV7-9
TGTGCCAGCTGGGCTAGCGGGAGGCGAGATACGCAGTATTTT
CASWASGRRDTQYF
>many|-|TRBJ2-7|TRBV10-3
TGTGCCAGCGGATTAGCGGCACCCTACGAGCAGTACTTC
CASGLAAPYEQYF
>many|TRBD2|TRBJ2-3|TRBV20-1
TGCAGTGCTCCCGTCCCAGGGAGGGGTGCAGATACGCAGTATTTT
CSAPVPGRGADTQYF
>once|TRBD2|TRBJ2-7|TRBV5-1
TGCGCCAGCAGTGAACGGGGGGGCTACGAGCAGTACTTC
CASSERGGYEQYF
>few|-|TRBJ2-7|TRBV7-2
TGTGCCAGCAGCCCGCGCTTCGGAAGCTACGAGCAGTACTTC
CASSPRFGSYEQYF
>-|-|TRBJ1-3|TRBV29-1
TGCAGCGTTGTCCACCCTCGCTCTGGAAACACCATATATTTT
CSVVHPRSGNTIYF
>-|-|TRBJ1-2|TRBV2
TGTGCCAGCAGTGCAGGCCCAGGGTTTGGCTACACCTTC
CASSAGPGFGYTF
>-|TRBD1|TRBJ1-1|TRBV20-1
TGCAGTGCCCCAACCGGACAGGGGAACACTGAAGCTTTCTTT
CSAPTGQGNTEAFF
>-|-|TRBJ2-1|TRBV6-5
TGTGCCAGCAGTTACTTCGGCGGGGATGAGCAGTTCTTC
CASSYFGGDEQFF
>-|-|TRBJ1-2|TRBV29-1
TGCAGCGTTGGACAGGGCTACACCTTC
CSVGQGYTF
>few|-|TRBJ1-2|TRBV11-1
TGTGCCAGCAGCTTATGGGCCAGGGACAATGGCTACACCTTC
CASSLWARDNGYTF
>once|-|TRBJ1-2|TRBV13
TGTGCCAGCAGCTTAGGCCGTCAGGCTGACTATGGCTACACCTTC
CASSLGRQADYGYTF
>-|-|TRBJ1-1|TRBV9
TGTGCCAGCGGAGGTGGTAACACTGAAGCTTTCTTT
CASGGGNTEAFF
>many|-|TRBJ1-4|TRBV12-3/TRBV12-4
TGTGCCAGCAGTTTAGGGGGGTCGGCTGAAAAACTGTTTTTT
CASSLGGSAEKLFF
>many|TRBD2|TRBJ2-1|TRBV7-8
TGTGCCAGCACACCATCCAGGACTAGCGGGGGGGAGCAGTTCTTC
CASTPSRTSGGEQFF
>many|TRBD2|TRBJ2-3|TRBV4-3
TGCGCCAGCAGCCAAGGACTAGCGGGGTTGGATACGCAGTATTTT
CASSQGLAGLDTQYF
>-|-|TRBJ2-7|TRBV6-5
TGTGCCAGCAGTTACTCCCCGCTCGAGCAGTACTTC
CASSYSPLEQYF
>-|-|TRBJ1-2|TRBV29-1
TGCAGCGTTCTGACAGGAGCTAACTATGGCTACACCTTC
CSVLTGANYGYTF
>many|-|TRBJ2-1|TRBV2
TGTGCCAGCAGTCAGGACGGAGGGAGGAATGAGCAGTTCTTC
CASSQDGGRNEQFF
>-|TRBD1|TRBJ2-1|TRBV24-1
TGTGCCACTCAACAGGGGGCTGGCTACAATGAGCAGTTCTTC
CATQQGAGYNEQFF
>many|-|TRBJ2-7|TRBV3-1
TGTGCCAGCAGCCATCGGACCGAGCGCTACGAGCAGTACTTC
CASSHRTERYEQYF
>many|-|TRBJ1-6|TRBV6-1
TGTGCCAGTCTGGAAACACGGGGTTCACCCCTCCACTTT
CASLETRGSPLHF
>many|-|TRBJ2-5|TRBV5-1
TGCGCCAGCAGCCTAGGGGACACCAAAGAGACCCAGTACTTC
CASSLGDTKETQYF
>once|TRBD2|TRBJ2-5|TRBV15
TGTGCCAGCCGAGGGGTAGCGGGGGAAGAGACCCAGTACTTC
CASRGVAGEETQYF
>many|-|TRBJ2-3|TRBV2
TGTGCCAGCAGTGAGGGTATACGTACAGATACGCAGTATTTT
CASSEGIRTDTQYF
>-|TRBD1|TRBJ1-2|TRBV5-1
TGCGCCAGCAGCTGGGGACAGGGTTCTCTGAGTGATGGCTACACCTTC
CASSWGQGSLSDGYTF
>many|-|TRBJ2-5|TRBV2
TGTGCCAGCACTACAGCGCAAGAGACCCAGTACTTC
CASTTAQETQYF
>-|-|TRBJ1-1|TRBV7-6
TGTGCCAGCAGCCCAGGGGCGACCACTGAAGCTTTCTTT
CASSPGATTEAFF
>many|-|TRBJ1-6|TRBV2
TGTGCCAGCAGGATACAGGGTTCACCCCTCCACTTT
CASRIQGSPLHF
>-|TRBD1|TRBJ1-6|TRBV5-6
TGTGCCAGCAGCCCCGAGACAGGGTCCTCACCCCTCCACTTT
CASSPETGSSPLHF
>few|-|TRBJ2-1|TRBV24-1
TGTGCCACCAGTGACTCACAGCGGAATGAGCAGTTCTTC
CATSDSQRNEQFF